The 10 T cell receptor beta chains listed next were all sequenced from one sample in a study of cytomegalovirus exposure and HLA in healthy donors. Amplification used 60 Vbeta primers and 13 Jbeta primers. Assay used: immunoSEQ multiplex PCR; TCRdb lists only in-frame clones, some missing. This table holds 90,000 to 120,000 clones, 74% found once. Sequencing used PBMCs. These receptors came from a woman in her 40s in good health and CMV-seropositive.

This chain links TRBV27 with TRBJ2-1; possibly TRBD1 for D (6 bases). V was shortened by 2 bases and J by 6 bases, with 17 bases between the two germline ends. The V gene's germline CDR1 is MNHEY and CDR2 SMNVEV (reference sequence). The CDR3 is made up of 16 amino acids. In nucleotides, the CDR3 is TGTGCCAGCAGTTTAGAAACAGGGCAACTGGGCAATGAGCAGTTCTTC. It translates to CASSLETGQLGNEQFF.

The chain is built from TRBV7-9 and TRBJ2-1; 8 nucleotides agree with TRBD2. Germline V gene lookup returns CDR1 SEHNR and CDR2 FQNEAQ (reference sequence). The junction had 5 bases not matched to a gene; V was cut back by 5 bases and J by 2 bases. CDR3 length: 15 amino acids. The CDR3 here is CASSRTGGTYNEQFF. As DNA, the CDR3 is TGTGCCAGCAGCCGAACGGGGGGGACCTACAATGAGCAGTTCTTC.

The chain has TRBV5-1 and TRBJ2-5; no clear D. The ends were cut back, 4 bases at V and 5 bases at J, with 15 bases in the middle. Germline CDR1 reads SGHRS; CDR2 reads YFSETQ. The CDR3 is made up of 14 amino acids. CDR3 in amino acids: CASSPEVYRETQYF. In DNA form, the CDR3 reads TGCGCCAGCAGCCCTGAGGTTTATCGCGAGACCCAGTACTTC.

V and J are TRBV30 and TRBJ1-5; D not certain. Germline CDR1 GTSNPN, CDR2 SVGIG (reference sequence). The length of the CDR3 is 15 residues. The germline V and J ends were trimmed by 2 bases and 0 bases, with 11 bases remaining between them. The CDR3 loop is CAWSPSQASNQPQHF. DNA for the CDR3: TGTGCCTGGAGTCCCTCGCAGGCTAGCAATCAGCCCCAGCATTTT.

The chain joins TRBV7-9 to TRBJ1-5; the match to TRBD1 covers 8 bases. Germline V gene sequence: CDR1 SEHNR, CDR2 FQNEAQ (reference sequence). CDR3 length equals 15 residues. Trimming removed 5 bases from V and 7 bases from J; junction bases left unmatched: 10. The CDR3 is CASSAGQGNHQPQHF. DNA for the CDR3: TGTGCCAGCAGCGCCGGACAGGGCAATCACCAGCCCCAGCATTTT. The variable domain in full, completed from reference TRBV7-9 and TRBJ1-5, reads DTGVSQNPRHKITKRGQNVTFRCDPISEHNRLYWYRQTLGQGPEFLTYFQNEAQLEKSRLLSDRFSAERPKGSFSTLEIQRTEQGDSAMYLCASSAGQGNHQPQHFGDGTRLSIL.

The CDR3 DNA reads TGTGCCAGCCGCCTGGGACAGAATTCACCCCTCCACTTT. Its translation is CASRLGQNSPLHF. The chain has TRBV19 and TRBJ1-6; TRBD1 agrees at 7 bases. The V segment lost 9 bases and the J segment 7 bases; nucleotides outside the gene matches: 6. The V gene's germline CDR1 is LNHDA and CDR2 SQIVND (reference sequence). The CDR3 loop spans 13 amino acids.

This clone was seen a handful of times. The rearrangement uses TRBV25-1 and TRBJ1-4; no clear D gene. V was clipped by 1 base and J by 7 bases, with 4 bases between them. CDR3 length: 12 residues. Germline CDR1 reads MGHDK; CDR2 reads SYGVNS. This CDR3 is CASSEFGEKLFF. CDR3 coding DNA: TGTGCCAGCAGTGAATTCGGTGAAAAACTGTTTTTT.

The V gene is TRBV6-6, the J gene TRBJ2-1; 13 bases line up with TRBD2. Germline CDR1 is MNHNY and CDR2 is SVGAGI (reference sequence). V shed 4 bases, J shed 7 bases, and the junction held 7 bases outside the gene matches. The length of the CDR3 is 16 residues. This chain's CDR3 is CASSSRTSGGWNEQFF. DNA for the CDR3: TGTGCCAGCAGTTCAAGGACTAGCGGGGGTTGGAATGAGCAGTTCTTC.

The CDR3 loop is CASSLLRQRDTQYF. The CDR3 coding sequence is TGTGCCAGCAGTTTACTTCGACAGAGAGATACGCAGTATTTT. The chain uses TRBV27 and TRBJ2-3, with D perhaps matching TRBD1 (5 bases). The CDR3 loop spans 14 amino acids. V lost 2 bases and J lost 5, with 11 bases in between. Germline V lookup: CDR1 MNHEY, CDR2 SMNVEV (reference sequence).

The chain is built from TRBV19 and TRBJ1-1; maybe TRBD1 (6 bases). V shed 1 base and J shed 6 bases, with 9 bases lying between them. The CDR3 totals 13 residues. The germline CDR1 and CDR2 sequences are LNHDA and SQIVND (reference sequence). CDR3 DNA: TGTGCCAGTAGTATAGCAGGGGACCCTGAAGCTTTCTTT. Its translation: CASSIAGDPEAFF.